Following are 20 T cell receptor beta chains from one sample sequenced in a study of CD8+ T cells in alopecia areata. cDNA serving as the sequencing template came from extracted, reverse transcribed RNA. Sequencing was performed with immunoSEQ multiplex PCR; in TCRdb, only in-frame clones are kept and a portion is missing. The table shows about 150,000 clones, with around 87% occurring only once. The sample was CD8+ T cells sorted from blood, taken at week 0. The receptor source for this set is a human donor with alopecia areata.

This sequence joins TRBV27 and TRBJ2-3; D is unresolved. V was cut by 1 base and J by 2 bases, with 4 bases left in between. Germline assignment: CDR1 MNHEY and CDR2 SMNVEV (reference sequence). The CDR3 length is 13 residues. The CDR3 DNA reads as TGTGCCAGCAGTTTATTTTCCACAGATACGCAGTATTTT. This gives the protein CASSLFSTDTQYF.

J is TRBJ2-2 and V is TRBV7-9; 7 nucleotides agree with TRBD1. The CDR3 is 17 amino acids. After removal of 5 bases from V and 4 bases from J, the junction contained 13 bases not matched to a gene. The germline V gene has CDR1 SEHNR and CDR2 FQNEAQ (reference sequence). The CDR3 sequence: CASSQPTGERGTGELFF. CDR3 sequence (DNA): TGTGCCAGCAGCCAACCTACAGGGGAAAGAGGCACCGGGGAGCTGTTTTTT.

This clone was picked up a small number of times. The V gene is TRBV2, the J gene TRBJ2-7, with TRBD1 identical over 7 bases. The CDR3 loop spans 13 amino acids. Germline-derived CDR1 and CDR2 are SNHLY and FYNNEI. V was clipped by 8 bases and J by 2 bases; unmatched bases: 6. The CDR3 region is CASGTDQTYEQYF. In DNA form, the CDR3 reads TGTGCCAGCGGGACAGACCAAACCTACGAGCAGTACTTC.

The J gene is TRBJ2-5, the V gene TRBV4-2, with 8 bases identical to TRBD1. Looked up from germline, CDR1 is LGHNA and CDR2 is YNFKEQ. This CDR3 region has 15 residues. The J segment lost 5 bases and the V segment lost 3 bases, leaving 8 bases of the junction unmatched. CDR3 nucleotides: TGTGCCAGCAGCCAGGAAAGGACAGGGCGGGAGACCCAGTACTTC. Translating it yields CASSQERTGRETQYF.

The chain couples TRBV2 to TRBJ2-1; D remains ambiguous. This CDR3 region has 17 residues. V lost 10 bases, J lost 0 bases, and 22 bases lay in between. Germline V gives CDR1 SNHLY, CDR2 FYNNEI. CDR3 residues: CAIPPRDYGISYNEQFF. The CDR3 DNA sequence: TGTGCCATCCCCCCCCGCGATTATGGGATCTCCTACAATGAGCAGTTCTTC.

Note on this clone: Additional DNA sequences in this sample encode the identical CDR3. The chain recombines TRBV6-1 with TRBJ2-2; TRBD1 matches 7 bases. The V segment lost 6 bases and the J segment 6 bases; nucleotides outside the gene matches: 4. There are 13 residues in the CDR3. Germline V lookup: CDR1 MNHNS, CDR2 SASEGT. CDR3 nucleotide sequence: TGTGCCAGCAGAGGTCAGGGGGCCGGGGAGCTGTTTTTT. Residues: CASRGQGAGELFF.

The V call is TRBV7-9, the J call TRBJ1-2; no clear D. V lost 2 bases and J lost 7, with 14 bases in between. This CDR3 is 14 amino acids long. The germline V gene encodes CDR1 SEHNR and CDR2 FQNEAQ (reference sequence). CDR3 loop: CASSLSLEHFGYTF. CDR3 DNA: TGTGCCAGCAGCTTATCTCTAGAACATTTTGGCTACACCTTC.

The rearrangement links TRBV10-1 to TRBJ2-1; 11 bases fit TRBD2. V lost 6 bases to trimming and J lost 8 bases; unmatched junction nucleotides: 9. The CDR3 runs to 15 residues. Germline V gene lookup returns CDR1 WNHNN and CDR2 SYGVQD (reference sequence). Written as DNA, the CDR3 is TGCGCCAGCAGCGCTATAGCGGGGGGGCAGGATGAGCAGTTCTTC. Amino acids: CASSAIAGGQDEQFF.

The V call is TRBV7-9, the J call TRBJ2-5; D call uncertain. The J call is uncertain, as TRBJ2-7 better fits the DNA end. The CDR3 runs to 12 residues. The germline V gene encodes CDR1 SEHNR and CDR2 FQNEAQ (reference sequence). The CDR3 is CASSLGSYEQYF. Here the CDR3 DNA reads TGTGCCAGCAGCTTAGGAAGCTACGAGCAGTACTTC.

The rearrangement joins TRBV4-1 to TRBJ2-7, with TRBD2 matching over 13 bases. This CDR3 has 14 amino acids. V lost 7 bases and J lost 2; bases outside the gene matches: 2. Germline V lookup: CDR1 MGHRA, CDR2 YSYEKL. The CDR3 bases are TGCGCCAGCACCGGACTAGCGGGAGCCTACGAGCAGTACTTC. The encoded protein is CASTGLAGAYEQYF.

The genes are TRBV5-1 and TRBJ1-1; D is unresolved. The CDR3 is made up of 17 amino acids. Germline lookup yields CDR1 SGHRS and CDR2 YFSETQ. V lost 0 bases and J lost 4, with 19 bases in between. Here the CDR3 reads CASSLEWSGRPGTEAFF. CDR3 sequence (DNA): TGCGCCAGCAGCTTGGAATGGTCGGGGAGGCCGGGCACTGAAGCTTTCTTT.

The chain links TRBV6-7 to TRBJ2-1; no reliable D call. TRBV6-7 is an ORF for which the function is uncertain. The CDR3 loop spans 14 amino acids. Trimming took off 5 bases at V and 3 bases at J, with 11 bases between the two ends. Here the CDR3 reads CASSPCSCYNEQFF. CDR3 in DNA: TGTGCCAGCAGTCCCTGCAGTTGCTACAATGAGCAGTTCTTC.

The chain has TRBV5-1 and TRBJ1-2, with 10 bases aligning to TRBD1. There are 15 residues in the CDR3. V lost 3 bases to trimming and J lost 8 bases; unmatched junction nucleotides: 10. CDR1 and CDR2 from the germline V gene are SGHRS and YFSETQ. The CDR3 region has the DNA TGCGCCAGCAGCTGGACGCGACAGGGGGCGGAGGGCTACACCTTC. It codes for CASSWTRQGAEGYTF.

The V call is TRBV27, the J call TRBJ2-1, with TRBD2 matching over 9 bases. With 2 bases clipped from V and 6 bases from J, the junction kept 2 bases outside the gene matches. This CDR3 is built from 14 residues. The germline gives CDR1 MNHEY, CDR2 SMNVEV (reference sequence). This CDR3 is CASSLLAGSNEQFF. DNA of the CDR3: TGTGCCAGCAGTTTACTAGCGGGAAGCAATGAGCAGTTCTTC.

This clone was seen once. The chain carries TRBV29-1 and TRBJ2-2, with 7 bases that match TRBD1. Germline CDR1 is SQVTM and CDR2 is ANQGSEA. CDR3 length: 15 amino acids. V was pared by 2 bases and J by 5 bases, with 8 bases of the junction left unmatched. CDR3 sequence (DNA): TGCAGCGTTGAATACAGGGGAGAGGGTACCGGGGAGCTGTTTTTT. It is translated as CSVEYRGEGTGELFF.

The chain recombines TRBV6-5 with TRBJ2-1, with D perhaps matching TRBD2 (6 bases). This CDR3 is 16 amino acids long. Germline V lookup: CDR1 MNHEY, CDR2 SVGAGI. V lost 2 bases, J lost 3 bases, and 14 bases lay in between. The CDR3 sequence: CASSYSSSANYNEQFF. CDR3 in DNA: TGTGCCAGCAGTTACAGTTCTAGCGCAAACTACAATGAGCAGTTCTTC.

The chain recombines TRBV5-5 with TRBJ1-4; unclear D gene. Germline V gives CDR1 SGHKS, CDR2 YYEKEE (reference sequence). CDR3 length equals 14 residues. The germline V and J ends were trimmed by 2 bases and 0 bases, with 5 bases remaining between them. The CDR3 bases are TGTGCCAGCAGCTTTTTTGCAACTAATGAAAAACTGTTTTTT. Translation gives CASSFFATNEKLFF.

The rearrangement links TRBV5-4 to TRBJ2-3; 11 positions agree with TRBD2. The CDR3 contains 15 residues. CDR1 and CDR2 from the germline V gene are SGHNT and YYREEE (reference sequence). The ends lost 4 bases at V and 0 bases at J; junction bases unmatched: 1. In DNA form, the CDR3 reads TGTGCCAGCAGCCTAGCGGGGGGAAGCACAGATACGCAGTATTTT. Protein product: CASSLAGGSTDTQYF. Full variable domain (missing parts from reference TRBV5-4 and TRBJ2-3): ETGVTQSPTHLIKTRGQQVTLRCSSQSGHNTVSWYQQALGQGPQFIFQYYREEENGRGNFPPRFSGLQFPNYSSELNVNALELDDSALYLCASSLAGGSTDTQYFGPGTRLTVL.

V gene TRBV6-1 combines with J gene TRBJ2-7; D possibly corresponds to TRBD1 (5 bases). The germline V gene has CDR1 MNHNS and CDR2 SASEGT. Trimming cost V 3 bases and J 0 bases, with 12 bases left between them. The CDR3 runs to 15 residues. The CDR3 loop is CASSDDSTSSYEQYF. The CDR3 bases are TGTGCCAGCAGTGATGACAGTACGAGCTCCTACGAGCAGTACTTC.

This clone came up a few times. The rearrangement joins TRBV29-1 to TRBJ2-1, with D uncertain. With 3 bases removed from V and 5 bases from J, the gap between germline ends came to 17 bases. The V gene's germline CDR1 is SQVTM and CDR2 ANQGSEA. CDR3 length equals 15 residues. Here the CDR3 reads CSVEFYRENDNEQFF. CDR3 in DNA: TGCAGCGTTGAGTTTTATAGGGAAAACGACAATGAGCAGTTCTTC.